Listed below are T cell receptor beta chains from one sample, sequenced in a study of OX40 agonist ivuxolimab in advanced cancers. Clones were sequenced by immunoSEQ multiplex PCR, and TCRdb holds only the in-frame ones, with some missing. Among more than 45,000 clones listed, 84% were seen once. Here the sequenced sample was CD4+ or CD8+ T cells sorted from blood, taken in a trial of the OX40 agonist ivuxolimab. The source is an adult with an advanced solid tumor such as melanoma, head and neck, liver or kidney cancer. CDR3s include the opening cysteine and the closing phenylalanine or tryptophan. A D gene is named only where the DNA matches it firmly. Where a row states a size, it is once, few, many or the class of an expanded clone; other rows omit it.

15,TRBV6-1,NA,TRBD2,TRBJ2-1,TGTGCCAGCAGTGAAAGCGGGAGGGGTTGGGGAGAGCAGTTCTTC,CASSESGRGWGEQFF
15,TRBV28,NA,TRBD2,TRBJ2-1,TGTGCCAGCAGAGGGACTAGCGGGATCTACAATGAGCAGTTCTTC,CASRGTSGIYNEQFF
16,TRBV5-6,NA,NA,TRBJ2-7,TGTGCCAGCAGCCCGCCCGCAGGAGGGAGCTCCTACGAGCAGTACTTC,CASSPPAGGSSYEQYF
14,TRBV6-5,NA,NA,TRBJ1-1,TGTGCCAGCAGTTTTGTAGGGGGGAACACTGAAGCTTTCTTT,CASSFVGGNTEAFF
16,TRBV18,NA,TRBD1,TRBJ1-2,TGTGCCAGCTCGCCGGGACAGGGGGTTTTAAACTATGGCTACACCTTC,CASSPGQGVLNYGYTF
15,TRBV19,NA,TRBD2,TRBJ2-1,TGTGCCAGTAGTATTAGTGGGAGGGCCTCAAATGAGCAGTTCTTC,CASSISGRASNEQFF
14,TRBV10-3,NA,TRBD1,TRBJ2-5,TGTGCCATCAGTAACGGACAGGGTGGAGAGACCCAGTACTTC,CAISNGQGGETQYF
18,TRBV7-2,NA,TRBD2,TRBJ2-7,TGTGCCAGCAGCTTACGTCGGCCTAGCGGGAGTATCCCCTACGAGCAGTACTTC,CASSLRRPSGSIPYEQYF
15,TRBV2,NA,NA,TRBJ2-5,TGTGCCAGCAGTGGGACAGGAGTAGCGGTAGAGACCCAGTACTTC,CASSGTGVAVETQYF
16,TRBV11-3,NA,TRBD2,TRBJ2-1,TGTGCCAGCAGCGCCGCGGGAGGCGGATCCTACAATGAGCAGTTCTTC,CASSAAGGGSYNEQFF
15,TRBV5-1,NA,TRBD2,TRBJ2-7,TGCGCCAGCAGCTCAATGGGACTAGCGGGACTCGAGCAGTACTTC,CASSSMGLAGLEQYF
17,TRBV5-4,once,TRBD2,TRBJ2-3,TGTGCCAGCAGCCTGGGGACTAGCGGGAGTATAGCAGATACGCAGTATTTT,CASSLGTSGSIADTQYF
14,TRBV5-6,NA,TRBD1,TRBJ1-2,TGTGCCAGCAGCTTCGGAGACAGGGTTGGTGGCTACACCTTC,CASSFGDRVGGYTF
14,TRBV29-1,NA,TRBD1,TRBJ2-1,TGCAGCGTTGAAGAGACAGGGGTCGGCAATGAGCAGTTCTTC,CSVEETGVGNEQFF
13,TRBV19,few,NA,TRBJ1-4,TGTGCCAGTAGTGGGGCGGTGAATGAAAAACTGTTTTTT,CASSGAVNEKLFF
17,TRBV19,NA,TRBD2,TRBJ2-1,TGTGCCAGTAGTCCCCAAACCCCGGGACTAGGGTCCAATGAGCAGTTCTTC,CASSPQTPGLGSNEQFF
9,TRBV29-1,NA,NA,TRBJ1-1,TGCAGCGTGGACAGCCAAGCTTTCTTT,CSVDSQAFF
15,TRBV9,NA,NA,TRBJ1-4,TGTGCCAGCAGCGTAGGGGGGGCTAGGGATGAAAAACTGTTTTTT,CASSVGGARDEKLFF
15,TRBV2,NA,NA,TRBJ1-5,TGTGCCAGCAGTGAAAACAGGTTGAGCAATCAGCCCCAGCATTTT,CASSENRLSNQPQHF
13,TRBV30,NA,TRBD1,TRBJ2-2,TGTGCCTGGAACAGGGGGCAGGCCGGGGAGCTGTTTTTT,CAWNRGQAGELFF
18,TRBV27,once,TRBD2,TRBJ2-2,TGTGCCAGCAGGCCAGGGACTAGCGGGAGACGCGGCACCGGGGAGCTGTTTTTT,CASRPGTSGRRGTGELFF
11,TRBV20-1,NA,NA,TRBJ2-1,TGCAGTGCTAGAGACCTGGCGGAGCAGTTCTTC,CSARDLAEQFF
15,TRBV7-2,NA,NA,TRBJ2-2,TGTGCCAGCAGCTCAACCCCCAGGGTCACCGGGGAGCTGTTTTTT,CASSSTPRVTGELFF
16,TRBV9,NA,TRBD1,TRBJ1-3,TGTGCCAGCAGCGGAATAAGACAGGGCGGAGGGGACACCATATATTTT,CASSGIRQGGGDTIYF
15,TRBV6-5,NA,NA,TRBJ2-7,TGTGCCAGCAAAAGACTGGACCCCGCGGACTACGAGCAGTACTTC,CASKRLDPADYEQYF
14,TRBV14,NA,NA,TRBJ1-1,TGTGCCAGCAGCCGCCTGACAGGGAACACTGAAGCTTTCTTT,CASSRLTGNTEAFF
15,TRBV7-2,once,NA,TRBJ2-3,TGTGCCAGCAGCACCCAGGCGGGAACAACGGATACGCAGTATTTT,CASSTQAGTTDTQYF
14,TRBV6-4,NA,TRBD2,TRBJ2-3,TGTGCCAGCAGGGCTAGCGGGAATACAGATACGCAGTATTTT,CASRASGNTDTQYF